The sequence of this TCR beta chain was determined in a study of identical twins (dated by TCRdb to the mid-2010s). Broadly, across the study: TCR alpha and beta repertoires from monozygotic twins, unrelated adults of various ages and cord blood were deep-sequenced to test whether fetal clonotypes persist. To rule out contamination, the twin experiments were replicated at different times with different library preparation protocols.

About this clonotype itself: The antigen it recognizes is unknown. No per-base quality is available; no much larger clone lies one base away.

CDR1 SGHTA and CDR2 FQGNSA were looked up in the germline V gene. From its cysteine to its phenylalanine, the CDR3 spans 14 amino acids. The sequence is cut down to CDR3 DNA, 42 bases in frame from base 1. The germline ends are 12 bases apart after V is trimmed by 5 bases and J by 2 bases. Only healthy Caucasian donors were included. Overall study results and their limits: Invariant T cells such as MAIT and iNKT could partly confound zero-insertion analyses, though diverse VJ usage argued against this for most clonotypes. Abundant cord blood beta clonotypes had fewer insertions, young adult naive repertoires showed a similar but weaker trend, and memory repertoires showed no such trend. In monozygotic twins, recombination models systematically underestimated out-of-frame TCR alpha sharing, but the models matched the sharing seen between unrelated individuals. Out-of-frame TCR alpha sequences shared between twins showed an excess of low generation-probability sequences compared with coincidental sharing between unrelated individuals. A weaker excess of twin sharing was found in beta out-of-frame sequences because the signal-to-noise ratio was lowered by fewer shared sequences. Because the same donors could not be followed over many years, the conclusions depended on cross-sectional statistical analysis.

Library preparation employed 5' RACE. This sample was sequenced with an Illumina HiSeq 2000. Template switching introduced a universal primer binding site; the final cDNA contained a unique molecular identifier, enabling accurate counting of TCR cDNA molecules. First-strand cDNA for TCR alpha and beta chains was synthesized from specific primers in the conserved constant-segment region. To control for contamination, each cDNA library was double barcoded with a SMART-Mk sample barcode plus Illumina barcodes. TruSeq adapter sequences, together with Illumina sample barcodes, were added in two successive PCR steps. TCR alpha and beta cDNA libraries were sequenced on the Illumina HiSeq platform with custom primers. Per the original workflow: Raw reads were processed with MiGEC to extract unique molecular identifiers, and MiXCR was used to determine CDR3 positions. Recombination models were inferred per individual with the repgenHMM and IGoR tools using an EM algorithm. Shared clonotype analysis was performed with the tcR package in R, normalizing sharing by the product of cloneset sizes. To study raw recombination free of thymic and clonal selection effects, out-of-frame nonproductive sequences were analyzed. The raw public reads went through TCRdb reprocessing: fastp at Q25, MiXCR clone calling, in-frame beta chains kept. CDR3 protein sequences are deduplicated, and each keeps its most common genes and DNA. TCRdb, rather than the study authors, made the V and J calls. For this sample there are some 1,700,000 distinct CDR3 sequences; roughly 35% appear just once. The biggest ten clones account for about 0.3% of the sample.

This receptor chain uses TRBV7-2 and TRBJ2-5; TRBD2 is a weak D gene call, 5 bases matching. The source is a newborn girl in good health. The specimen was cord blood. The nucleotide sequence reads TGTGCCAGCAGCGTACGTAGGACTCAAGAGACCCAGTACTTC. This is translated as CASSVRRTQETQYF.